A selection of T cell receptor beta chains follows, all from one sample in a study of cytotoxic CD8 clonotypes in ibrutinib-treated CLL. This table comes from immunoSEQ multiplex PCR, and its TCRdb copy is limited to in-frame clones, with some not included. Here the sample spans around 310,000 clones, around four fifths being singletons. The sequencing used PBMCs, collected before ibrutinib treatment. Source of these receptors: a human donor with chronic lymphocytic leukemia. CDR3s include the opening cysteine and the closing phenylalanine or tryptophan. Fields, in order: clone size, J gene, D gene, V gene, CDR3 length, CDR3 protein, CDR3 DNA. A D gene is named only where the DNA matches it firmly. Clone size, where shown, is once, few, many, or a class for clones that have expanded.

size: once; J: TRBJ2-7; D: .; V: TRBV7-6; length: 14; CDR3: CASSQTGSLGEQYF; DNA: TGTGCCAGCAGCCAAACAGGGTCCCTAGGAGAGCAGTACTTC
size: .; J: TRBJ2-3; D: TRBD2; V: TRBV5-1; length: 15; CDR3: CASSLPSGTTGTQYF; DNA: TGCGCCAGCAGCTTACCTAGCGGGACCACGGGTACGCAGTATTTT
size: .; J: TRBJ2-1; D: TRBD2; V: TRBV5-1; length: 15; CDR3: CASSLEREGRDEQFF; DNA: TGCGCCAGCAGCTTGGAGCGGGAGGGCCGCGATGAGCAGTTCTTC
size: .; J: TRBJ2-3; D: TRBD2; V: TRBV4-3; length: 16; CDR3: CASSQATSGGTDTQYF; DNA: TGCGCCAGCAGCCAAGCGACTAGCGGGGGCACAGATACGCAGTATTTT
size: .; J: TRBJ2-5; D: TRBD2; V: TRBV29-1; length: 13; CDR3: CSVGLAGAETQYF; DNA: TGCAGCGTTGGACTAGCGGGAGCAGAGACCCAGTACTTC
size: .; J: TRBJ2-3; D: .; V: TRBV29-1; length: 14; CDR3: CSVEGGRGTDTQYF; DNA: TGCAGCGTTGAGGGGGGGCGCGGCACAGATACGCAGTATTTT
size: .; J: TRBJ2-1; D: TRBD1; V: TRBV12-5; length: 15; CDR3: CASGLVDHDRGEQFF; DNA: TGTGCTAGTGGTTTGGTAGACCATGACAGGGGTGAGCAGTTCTTC
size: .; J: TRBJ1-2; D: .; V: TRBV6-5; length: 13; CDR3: CASSYYPGYGYTF; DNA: TGTGCCAGCAGTTACTATCCAGGCTATGGCTACACCTTC
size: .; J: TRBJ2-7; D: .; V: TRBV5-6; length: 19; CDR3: CASSLRWGLQTTSSYEQYF; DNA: TGTGCCAGCAGCTTGCGGTGGGGACTGCAGACCACCTCCTCCTACGAGCAGTACTTC
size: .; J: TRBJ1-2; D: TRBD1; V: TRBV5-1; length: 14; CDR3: CASSAGTANYGYTF; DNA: TGCGCCAGCAGCGCCGGGACAGCTAACTATGGCTACACCTTC
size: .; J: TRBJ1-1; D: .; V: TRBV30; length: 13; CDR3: CAWKTSENTEAFF; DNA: TGTGCCTGGAAGACGTCAGAGAACACTGAAGCTTTCTTT
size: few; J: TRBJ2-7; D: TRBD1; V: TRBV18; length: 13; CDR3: CASTPTGGNEQYF; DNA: TGTGCCAGCACTCCGACAGGGGGAAACGAGCAGTACTTC
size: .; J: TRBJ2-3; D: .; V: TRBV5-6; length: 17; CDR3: CASSSMTDSGFTDTQYF; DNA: TGTGCCAGCAGCTCAATGACGGACTCCGGTTTCACAGATACGCAGTATTTT
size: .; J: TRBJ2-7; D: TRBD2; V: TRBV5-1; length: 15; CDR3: CASTDASGGVYEQYF; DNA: TGCGCCAGCACCGACGCTTCGGGAGGGGTGTACGAGCAGTACTTC